This T cell receptor beta chain is drawn from a study of blood T cell repertoires in COVID-19. Study as a whole: Whether acute or convalescent, the COVID-19 samples came from the United States, Italy and Spain. T cells, B-cell-depleted T cells, or PBMCs supplied cDNA or gDNA.

In assigning cohorts, the study relied on participant-reported clinical history. The length of the CDR3 is 14 residues. Per germline, CDR1 SGHTA and CDR2 FQGNSA. The germline V and J ends were trimmed by 8 bases and 2 bases, with 16 bases remaining between them. This clone has a handful of counts. Under the authors' procedure: Researchers report that nucleated cell counts were estimated from reference gene primer amplification. Profiling relied on immunoSEQ multiplex PCR, and the TCRdb table lists in-frame clones only, not all of them. D and trimming were read from the DNA, whereas the V and J calls and clone size are those reported in that table. The sample has about 390,000 clones, 87% seen once; the top ten hold approximately 9.3%.

This clonotype originated in a woman between 45 and 65 years old who had recovered from COVID-19. The chain has TRBV7-2 and TRBJ2-7; tentatively, D is TRBD1 (6 bases). Sequenced input: PBMCs or T cells enriched from blood (not recorded which). The DNA of the CDR3 is TGTGCCAGCTTGCCACAGGGCCAAACCTACGAGCAGTACTTC. Its protein is CASLPQGQTYEQYF.